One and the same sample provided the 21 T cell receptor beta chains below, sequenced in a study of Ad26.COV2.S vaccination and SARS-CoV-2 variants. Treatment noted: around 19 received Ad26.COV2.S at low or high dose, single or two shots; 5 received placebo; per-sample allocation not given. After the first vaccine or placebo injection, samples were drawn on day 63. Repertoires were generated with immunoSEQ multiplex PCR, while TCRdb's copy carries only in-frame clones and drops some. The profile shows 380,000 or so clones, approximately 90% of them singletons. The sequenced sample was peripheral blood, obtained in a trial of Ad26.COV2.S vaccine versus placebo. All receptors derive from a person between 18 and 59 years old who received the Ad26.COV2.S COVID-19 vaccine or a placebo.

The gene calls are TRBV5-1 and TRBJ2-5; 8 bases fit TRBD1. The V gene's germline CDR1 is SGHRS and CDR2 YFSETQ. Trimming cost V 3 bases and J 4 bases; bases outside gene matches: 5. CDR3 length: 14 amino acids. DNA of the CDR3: TGCGCCAGCAGCTCCTCAGACAGGGGAGAGACCCAGTACTTC. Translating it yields CASSSSDRGETQYF.

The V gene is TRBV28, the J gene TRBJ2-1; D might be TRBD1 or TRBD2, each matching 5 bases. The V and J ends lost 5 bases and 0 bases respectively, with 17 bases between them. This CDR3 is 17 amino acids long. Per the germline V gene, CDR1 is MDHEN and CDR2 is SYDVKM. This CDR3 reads CASSDPRGPGSYNEQFF. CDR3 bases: TGTGCCAGCAGTGACCCTCGGGGCCCCGGCTCCTACAATGAGCAGTTCTTC.

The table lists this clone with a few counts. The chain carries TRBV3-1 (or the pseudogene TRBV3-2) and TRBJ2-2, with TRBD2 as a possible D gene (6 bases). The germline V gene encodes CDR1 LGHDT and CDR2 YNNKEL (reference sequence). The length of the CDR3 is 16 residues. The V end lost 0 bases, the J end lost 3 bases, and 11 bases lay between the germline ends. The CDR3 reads CASSQDPSGYTGELFF. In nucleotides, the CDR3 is TGTGCCAGCAGCCAAGATCCAAGCGGGTACACCGGGGAGCTGTTTTTT.

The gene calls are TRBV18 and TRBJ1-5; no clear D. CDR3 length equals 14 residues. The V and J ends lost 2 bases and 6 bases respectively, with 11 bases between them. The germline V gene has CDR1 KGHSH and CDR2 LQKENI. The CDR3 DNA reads TGTGCCAGCTCACCAGGACTGGGCCGTCAGCCCCAGCATTTT. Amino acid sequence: CASSPGLGRQPQHF.

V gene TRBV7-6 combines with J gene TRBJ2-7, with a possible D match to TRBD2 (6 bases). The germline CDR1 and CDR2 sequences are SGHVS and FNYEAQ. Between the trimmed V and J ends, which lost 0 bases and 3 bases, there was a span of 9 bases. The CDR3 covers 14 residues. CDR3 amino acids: CASSLARGYYEQYF. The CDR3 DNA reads TGTGCCAGCAGCTTAGCGCGGGGCTACTACGAGCAGTACTTC.

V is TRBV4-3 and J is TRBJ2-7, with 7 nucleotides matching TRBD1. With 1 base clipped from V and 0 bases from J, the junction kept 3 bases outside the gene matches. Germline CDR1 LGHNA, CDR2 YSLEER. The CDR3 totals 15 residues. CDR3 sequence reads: CASSQGRDSSYEQYF. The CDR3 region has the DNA TGCGCCAGCAGCCAAGGAAGGGACAGCTCCTACGAGCAGTACTTC.

The CDR3 is CASTPDRQATEAFF. Here the CDR3 DNA reads TGTGCCAGCACCCCGGACCGCCAAGCCACTGAAGCTTTCTTT. The chain couples TRBV3-1 (or the pseudogene TRBV3-2) to TRBJ1-1, with no clear D. The V gene lost 7 bases and the J gene lost 4 bases, with 16 bases spanning the gap. This CDR3 region has 14 residues. CDR1 is LGHDT, CDR2 YNNKEL, per germline (reference sequence).

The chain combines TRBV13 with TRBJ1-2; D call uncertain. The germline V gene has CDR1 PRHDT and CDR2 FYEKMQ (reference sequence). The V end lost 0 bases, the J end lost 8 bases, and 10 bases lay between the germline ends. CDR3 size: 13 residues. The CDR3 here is CASSLGRNEGYTF. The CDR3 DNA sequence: TGTGCCAGCAGCTTAGGCAGGAACGAAGGCTACACCTTC.

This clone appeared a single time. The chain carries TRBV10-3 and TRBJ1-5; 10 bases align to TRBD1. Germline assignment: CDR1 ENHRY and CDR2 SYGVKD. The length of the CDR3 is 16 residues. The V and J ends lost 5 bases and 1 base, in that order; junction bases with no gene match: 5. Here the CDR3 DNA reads TGTGCCATCAGTTTGACAGGGGGCATGAGCAATCAGCCCCAGCATTTT. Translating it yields CAISLTGGMSNQPQHF.

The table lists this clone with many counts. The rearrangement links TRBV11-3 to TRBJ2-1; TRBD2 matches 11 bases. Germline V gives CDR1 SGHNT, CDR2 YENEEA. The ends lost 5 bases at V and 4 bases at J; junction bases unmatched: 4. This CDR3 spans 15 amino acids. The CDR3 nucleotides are TGTGCCAGCAGCCCCGGGACTAGCGGATACAATGAGCAGTTCTTC. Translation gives CASSPGTSGYNEQFF.

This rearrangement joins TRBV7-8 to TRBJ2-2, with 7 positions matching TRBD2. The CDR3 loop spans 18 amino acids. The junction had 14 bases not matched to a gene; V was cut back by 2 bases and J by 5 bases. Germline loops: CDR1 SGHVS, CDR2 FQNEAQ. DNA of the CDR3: TGTGCCAGCAGCTTATTTTCCGGACTAGTCATAATGACCGGGGAGCTGTTTTTT. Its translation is CASSLFSGLVIMTGELFF.

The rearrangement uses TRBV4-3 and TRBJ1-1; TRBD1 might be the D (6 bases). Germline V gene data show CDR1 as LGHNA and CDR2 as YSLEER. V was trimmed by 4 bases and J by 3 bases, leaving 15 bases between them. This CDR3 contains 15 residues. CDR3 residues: CASSPSGPGDTEAFF. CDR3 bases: TGCGCCAGCAGCCCTTCGGGACCAGGGGACACTGAAGCTTTCTTT.

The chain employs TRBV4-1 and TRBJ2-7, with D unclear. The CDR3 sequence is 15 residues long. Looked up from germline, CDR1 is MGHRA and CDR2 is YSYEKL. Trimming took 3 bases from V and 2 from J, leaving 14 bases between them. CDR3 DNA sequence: TGCGCCAGCAGCCACGTTCTAAAAACACCCTACGAGCAGTACTTC. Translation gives CASSHVLKTPYEQYF.

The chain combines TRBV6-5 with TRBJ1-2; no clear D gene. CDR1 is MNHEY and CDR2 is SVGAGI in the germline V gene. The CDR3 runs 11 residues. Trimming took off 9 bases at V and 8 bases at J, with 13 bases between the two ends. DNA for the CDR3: TGTGCCAGTGGGGAGCGTATGGGCTACACCTTC. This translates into CASGERMGYTF.

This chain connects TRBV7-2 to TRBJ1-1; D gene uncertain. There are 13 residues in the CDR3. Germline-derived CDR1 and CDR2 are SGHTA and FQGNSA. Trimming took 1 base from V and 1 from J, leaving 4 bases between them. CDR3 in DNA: TGTGCCAGCAGCTTAGTCTGGAACACTGAAGCTTTCTTT. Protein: CASSLVWNTEAFF.

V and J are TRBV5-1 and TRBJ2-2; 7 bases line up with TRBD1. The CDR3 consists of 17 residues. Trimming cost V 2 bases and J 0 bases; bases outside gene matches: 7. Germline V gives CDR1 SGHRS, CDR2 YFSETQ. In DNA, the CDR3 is TGCGCCAGCAGCTTTCCTGCCGGGACAGCGAACACCGGGGAGCTGTTTTTT. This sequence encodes CASSFPAGTANTGELFF.

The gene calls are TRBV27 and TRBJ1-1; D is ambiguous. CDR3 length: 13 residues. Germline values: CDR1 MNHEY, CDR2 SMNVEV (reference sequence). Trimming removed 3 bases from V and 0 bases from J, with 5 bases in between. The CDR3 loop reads CASSFQLNTEAFF. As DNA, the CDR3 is TGTGCCAGCAGTTTTCAGCTGAACACTGAAGCTTTCTTT.

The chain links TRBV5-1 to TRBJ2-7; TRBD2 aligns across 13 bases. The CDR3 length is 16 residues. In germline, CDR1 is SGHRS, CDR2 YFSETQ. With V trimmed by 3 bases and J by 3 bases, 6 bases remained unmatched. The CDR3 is CASSWTSGRSNYEQYF. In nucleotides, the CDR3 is TGCGCCAGCAGCTGGACTAGCGGGAGAAGTAACTACGAGCAGTACTTC.

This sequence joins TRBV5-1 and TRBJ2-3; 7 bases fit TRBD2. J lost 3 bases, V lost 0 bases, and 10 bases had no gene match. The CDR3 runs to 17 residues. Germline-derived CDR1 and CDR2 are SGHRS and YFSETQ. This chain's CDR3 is CASSLEGAGGRTDTQYF. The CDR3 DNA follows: TGCGCCAGCAGCTTGGAAGGGGCGGGCGGGAGAACAGATACGCAGTATTTT.

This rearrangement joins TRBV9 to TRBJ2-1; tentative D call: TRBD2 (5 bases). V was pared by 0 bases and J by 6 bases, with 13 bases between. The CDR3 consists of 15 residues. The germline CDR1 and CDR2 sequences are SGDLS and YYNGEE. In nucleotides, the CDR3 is TGTGCCAGCAGCGTAGGAAGGGAGTTCGGCAATGAGCAGTTCTTC. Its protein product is CASSVGREFGNEQFF.

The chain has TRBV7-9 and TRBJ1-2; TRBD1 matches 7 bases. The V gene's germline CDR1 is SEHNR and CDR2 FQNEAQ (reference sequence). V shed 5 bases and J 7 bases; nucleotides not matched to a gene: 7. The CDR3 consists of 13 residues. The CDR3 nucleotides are TGTGCCAGCAGCCCCTCGACAGGGCTTGGCTACACCTTC. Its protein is CASSPSTGLGYTF.